The 20 T cell receptor beta chains listed next were all sequenced from one sample in a study of T cells after yellow fever vaccination (dated by TCRdb to about 2019). What this sample's treatment or condition label stands for: live attenuated yellow fever vaccine strain. Library preparation used 5' RACE. The reads were generated on an Illumina HiSeq 2500. TCRdb redid the processing of the public reads, applying fastp at Q25 and MiXCR, and retained in-frame beta chains. Rows are combined by CDR3 protein, so each entry shows the most common genes and DNA. The sample records a few hundred thousand distinct CDR3 sequences, roughly 7.5% of which are singletons. The top ten constitute approximately 16% of the sample. Sequences were derived from PBMCs, sampled more than 40 days after the first yellow fever vaccination. These TCRs come from a young man who received the YFV17D yellow fever vaccine.

This clonotype was seen repeatedly, ten times or more. The gene calls are TRBV27 and TRBJ1-1; the D is unclear. The CDR3 loop spans 11 amino acids. Germline CDR1 MNHEY, CDR2 SMNVEV (reference sequence). Trimming pared 8 bases from V and 6 bases from J, leaving 10 bases between. CDR3 sequence reads: CASGASAEAFF. In nucleotides, the CDR3 is TGTGCCAGCGGCGCGTCCGCTGAAGCTTTCTTT.

This clonotype was picked up a small number of times. CDR3 nucleotide sequence: TGTGCCAGCAGTTTGACTAGCGATTACCAAGAGACCCAGTACTTC. Translated, it gives CASSLTSDYQETQYF. The rearrangement joins TRBV28 to TRBJ2-5; 8 bases agree with TRBD2. Germline values: CDR1 MDHEN, CDR2 SYDVKM. The CDR3 has 15 amino acids. Trimming removed 3 bases from V and 0 bases from J; junction bases left unmatched: 3.

This clonotype was seen ten or more times. V usage is TRBV12-3 or TRBV12-4 and J usage is TRBJ1-2; no clear D gene. V was shortened by 10 bases and J by 7 bases, with 16 bases between the two germline ends. The CDR3 loop spans 12 amino acids. DNA of the CDR3: TGTGCCACGCGCGGGGAGGCCGGTGGCTACACCTTC. Translating gives CATRGEAGGYTF.

This clonotype came up a few times. This chain uses TRBV9 with TRBJ1-6, with 7 positions matching TRBD1. CDR3 size: 14 residues. V lost 4 bases and J lost 5; bases outside the gene matches: 3. In germline, CDR1 is SGDLS, CDR2 YYNGEE. The CDR3 bases are TGTGCCAGCAGCATCACAGGGGATAATTCACCCCTCCACTTT. This encodes CASSITGDNSPLHF. Full variable domain (rest looked up from reference TRBV9 and TRBJ1-6): DSGVTQTPKHLITATGQRVTLRCSPRSGDLSVYWYQQSLDQGLQFLIQYYNGEERAKGNILERFSAQQFPDLHSELNLSSLELGDSALYFCASSITGDNSPLHFGNGTRLTVT.

This chain joins TRBV20-1 and TRBJ1-1, with unresolved D. CDR3 size: 15 residues. V gave up 0 bases and J gave up 5 bases, with 16 bases separating them. Germline V gives CDR1 DFQATT, CDR2 SNEGSKA (reference sequence). The CDR3 is CSARDLTSGVTEAFF. The CDR3 bases are TGCAGTGCTAGAGACCTTACGTCAGGCGTGACTGAAGCTTTCTTT.

This clonotype was recorded a few times. The V call is TRBV29-1, the J call TRBJ2-5, with 9 bases fitting TRBD1. V was clipped by 8 bases and J by 9 bases; unmatched bases: 10. Germline values: CDR1 SQVTM, CDR2 ANQGSEA. CDR3 size: 12 residues. CDR3 residues: CSTQTGGRAQYF. The CDR3 nucleotides read TGCAGCACCCAGACAGGGGGAAGGGCCCAGTACTTC.

V and J are TRBV6-2 or TRBV6-3 and TRBJ2-3; possibly TRBD2 for D (5 bases). The V and J ends lost 2 bases and 0 bases respectively, with 15 bases between them. The length of the CDR3 is 17 residues. The germline V gene encodes CDR1 MNHEY and CDR2 SVGEGT. The CDR3 bases are TGTGCCAGCAGTTACAGTCGGCTAGCCGCAAGCACAGATACGCAGTATTTT. It is translated as CASSYSRLAASTDTQYF.

This clonotype was seen a handful of times. This chain connects TRBV12-3 or TRBV12-4 to TRBJ1-3, with 7 bases identical to TRBD1. V gave up 8 bases and J gave up 1 base; unmatched junction bases: 5. This CDR3 is built from 14 residues. The CDR3 DNA follows: TGTGCCAGCCGCGACAGGGCTTCTGGAAACACCATATATTTT. It yields the protein CASRDRASGNTIYF.

The chain carries TRBV20-1 and TRBJ2-3; possibly TRBD2 for D (7 bases). The CDR3 is 16 amino acids. Germline V gene sequence: CDR1 DFQATT, CDR2 SNEGSKA (reference sequence). V lost 6 bases, J lost 1 base, and 20 bases lay in between. The CDR3 protein is CSAEARGGHRTDTQYF. Written as DNA, the CDR3 is TGCAGTGCCGAAGCGAGGGGGGGCCACCGCACAGATACGCAGTATTTT.

The chain links TRBV12-3 or TRBV12-4 to TRBJ1-6, with D possibly TRBD1 on 5 matching bases. V gave up 7 bases and J gave up 3 bases, with 10 bases separating them. The CDR3 runs 14 residues. Here the CDR3 DNA reads TGTGCCAGCACCCGGGACGGCTATAATTCACCCCTCCACTTT. Amino acids: CASTRDGYNSPLHF.

This clonotype was counted between two and nine times. The chain links TRBV5-1 to TRBJ2-1; perhaps TRBD2 as D (5 bases). V was cut by 0 bases and J by 2 bases, with 9 bases left in between. CDR3 length equals 15 residues. Per germline, CDR1 SGHRS and CDR2 YFSETQ. The CDR3 coding sequence is TGCGCCAGCAGCTTGGCCGGGGTAGCCTACAATGAGCAGTTCTTC. Translating it yields CASSLAGVAYNEQFF. The variable domain in full, with the rest retrieved from reference TRBV5-1 and TRBJ2-1, is KAGVTQTPRYLIKTRGQQVTLSCSPISGHRSVSWYQQTPGQGLQFLFEYFSETQRNKGNFPGRFSGRQFSNSRSEMNVSTLELGDSALYLCASSLAGVAYNEQFFGPGTRLTVL.

As regards this clonotype: The junction does not match germline at one end; this may be a read error. The V and J genes are TRBV27 and TRBJ2-1; 7 bases are shared with TRBD2. Germline loops: CDR1 MNHEY, CDR2 SMNVEV (reference sequence). The CDR3 length is 16 residues. The CDR3 protein is CVSSLGLSSSYNEQFF. The CDR3 DNA follows: TGTGTCAGCAGTCTGGGACTATCGAGCTCCTACAATGAGCAGTTCTTC.

This clonotype was seen only a few times. The rearrangement links TRBV20-1 to TRBJ2-1; D gene unclear. This CDR3 has 11 residues. Trimming left V 5 bases short and J 9 bases short, with 11 bases between. Germline V gene lookup returns CDR1 DFQATT and CDR2 SNEGSKA (reference sequence). CDR3 sequence reads: CSAVWGSEQFF. DNA of the CDR3: TGCAGTGCTGTGTGGGGAAGTGAGCAGTTCTTC.

Written as DNA, the CDR3 is TGTGCCAGTAGTACTTGGAGCAGCTCCTACGAGCAGTACTTC. It specifies CASSTWSSSYEQYF. The rearrangement links TRBV19 to TRBJ2-7; D uncertain. Germline V gene data show CDR1 as LNHDA and CDR2 as SQIVND (reference sequence). CDR3 length equals 14 residues. V shed 4 bases and J shed 0 bases, with 10 bases lying between them.

This clonotype was seen more than once but under ten times. J is TRBJ2-3 and V is TRBV5-1, with unresolved D. In germline, CDR1 is SGHRS, CDR2 YFSETQ. CDR3 size: 16 residues. Trimming took off 0 bases at V and 2 bases at J, with 13 bases between the two ends. The CDR3 is CASSLDPVPLTDTQYF. The CDR3 DNA follows: TGCGCCAGCAGCTTGGATCCGGTGCCCCTCACAGATACGCAGTATTTT.

There are a few counts of this clonotype. The rearrangement uses TRBV7-9 and TRBJ1-1; the D gene is possibly TRBD1 (5 bases). The CDR3 runs to 14 residues. Deletions cut 7 bases from V and 4 bases from J, with 16 bases between. Per germline, CDR1 SEHNR and CDR2 FQNEAQ (reference sequence). The CDR3 reads CASTWDGDGTEAFF. The CDR3 DNA follows: TGTGCCAGCACCTGGGACGGAGACGGCACTGAAGCTTTCTTT.

The chain carries TRBV12-3 or TRBV12-4 and TRBJ1-3, with 11 bases matching TRBD1. Trimming removed 7 bases from V and 4 bases from J; junction bases left unmatched: 3. CDR3 length: 14 residues. The CDR3 DNA is TGTGCCAGCACGGACAGGGGGCTCGGAAACACCATATATTTT. Amino acid sequence: CASTDRGLGNTIYF.

The rearrangement links TRBV11-3 to TRBJ2-3, with no clear D. V dropped 4 bases and J dropped 6 bases, with 11 bases sitting between them. In germline, CDR1 is SGHNT, CDR2 YENEEA. This CDR3 has 13 amino acids. This CDR3 reads CASSSSTGDTQYF. DNA of the CDR3: TGTGCCAGCAGCTCCTCCACCGGGGATACGCAGTATTTT.

This clonotype has just a few counts. The chain uses TRBV6-1 and TRBJ1-1; D may be TRBD1 (5 bases). V was trimmed by 6 bases and J by 1 base, leaving 9 bases between them. CDR3 length: 13 residues. CDR1 is MNHNS and CDR2 is SASEGT in the germline V gene. The DNA for the CDR3 is TGTGCCAGCAGGCGGGACGGGAACACTGAAGCTTTCTTT. This encodes CASRRDGNTEAFF.

There are many counts of this clonotype. The chain uses TRBV5-1 and TRBJ1-5; TRBD1 might be the D (5 bases). Per the germline V gene, CDR1 is SGHRS and CDR2 is YFSETQ. The CDR3 loop spans 14 amino acids. V was shortened by 1 base and J by 3 bases, with 8 bases between the two germline ends. The CDR3 DNA reads TGCGCCAGCAGCTTGACAGGCGTCAATCAGCCCCAGCATTTT. Amino acid sequence: CASSLTGVNQPQHF.